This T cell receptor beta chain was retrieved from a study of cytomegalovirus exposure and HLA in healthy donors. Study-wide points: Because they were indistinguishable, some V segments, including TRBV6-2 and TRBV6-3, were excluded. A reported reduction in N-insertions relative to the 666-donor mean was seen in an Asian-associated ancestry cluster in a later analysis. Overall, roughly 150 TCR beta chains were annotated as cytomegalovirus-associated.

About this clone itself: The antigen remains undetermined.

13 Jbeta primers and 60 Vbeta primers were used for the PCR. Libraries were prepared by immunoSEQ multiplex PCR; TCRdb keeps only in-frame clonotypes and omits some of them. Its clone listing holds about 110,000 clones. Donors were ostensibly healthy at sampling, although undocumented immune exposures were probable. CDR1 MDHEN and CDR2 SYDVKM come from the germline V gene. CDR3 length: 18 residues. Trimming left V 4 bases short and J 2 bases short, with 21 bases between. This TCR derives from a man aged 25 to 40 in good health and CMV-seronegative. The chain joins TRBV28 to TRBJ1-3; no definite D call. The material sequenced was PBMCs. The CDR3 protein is CASSSFSDPAAAGNTIYF. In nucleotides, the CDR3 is TGTGCCAGCAGTTCTTTTAGTGACCCAGCTGCGGCTGGAAACACCATATATTTT.